Listed here is a single T cell receptor (beta chain). The data derive from a study of response to subunit inactivated influenza vaccine. TCRdb used MiXCR to reprocess the RT-PCR reads, holding one entry per CDR3 protein. Counted here are fewer than 350,000 distinct CDR3 sequences, just over 20% occurring once; the ten biggest clones make up roughly 10%. This CDR3 comprises 11 residues. Per the germline V gene, CDR1 is DFQATT and CDR2 is SNEGSKA (reference sequence). V was shortened by 6 bases and J by 5 bases, with 10 bases between the two germline ends. Sequencing used PBMCs from blood, obtained approximately 20 months after vaccination. J is TRBJ1-2 and V is TRBV20-1; TRBD1 is a possible D gene (5 bases). The sequence was obtained from a man aged 50-75 years who received an inactivated influenza vaccine. CDR3 sequence reads: CSAGPGYGYTF. In DNA, the CDR3 is TGCAGTGCGGGGCCGGGGTATGGCTACACCTTC.